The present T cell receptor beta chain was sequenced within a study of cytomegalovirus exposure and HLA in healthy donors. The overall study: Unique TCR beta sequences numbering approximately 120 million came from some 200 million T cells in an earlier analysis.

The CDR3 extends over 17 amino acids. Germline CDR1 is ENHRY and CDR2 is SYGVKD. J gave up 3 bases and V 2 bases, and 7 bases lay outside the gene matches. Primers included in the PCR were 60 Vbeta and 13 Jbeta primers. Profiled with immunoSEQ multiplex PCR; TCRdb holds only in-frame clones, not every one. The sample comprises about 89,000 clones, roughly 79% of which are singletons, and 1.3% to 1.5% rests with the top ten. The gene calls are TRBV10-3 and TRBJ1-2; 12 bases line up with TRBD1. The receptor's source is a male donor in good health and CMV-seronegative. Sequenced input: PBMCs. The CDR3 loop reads CAISERGQGAFYYGYTF. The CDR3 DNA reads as TGTGCCATCAGTGAGAGGGGACAGGGGGCCTTCTACTATGGCTACACCTTC.